Below, 15 T cell receptor beta chains from the same sample are listed, as sequenced in a study of blood T cell repertoires in COVID-19. Libraries were prepared by immunoSEQ multiplex PCR; TCRdb keeps only in-frame clonotypes and omits some of them. The table includes around 250,000 clones, just over 85% detected once. The material sequenced was PBMCs or T cells enriched from blood (not recorded which). All receptors come from a man in his late teens or twenties who had recovered from COVID-19.

The chain couples TRBV7-9 to TRBJ1-2, with D possibly being TRBD1 (5 bases). V was trimmed by 4 bases and J by 8 bases, leaving 14 bases between them. Germline CDR1 SEHNR, CDR2 FQNEAQ (reference sequence). The CDR3 loop spans 13 amino acids. CDR3 protein: CASSSDRFGGYTF. CDR3 nucleotides: TGTGCCAGCAGCTCAGACAGATTTGGGGGCTACACCTTC.

The chain is built from TRBV5-1 and TRBJ1-1; 9 bases line up with TRBD1. The germline CDR1 and CDR2 sequences are SGHRS and YFSETQ. This CDR3 is 15 amino acids long. Unmatched junction bases numbered 10, after V lost 5 bases and J lost 5 bases. CDR3: CASRYTGTGRTEAFF. CDR3 in DNA: TGCGCCAGCAGATATACCGGGACAGGGAGAACTGAAGCTTTCTTT.

V and J are TRBV7-9 and TRBJ2-5, with a weak D call TRBD1 (5 bases). The CDR3 consists of 15 residues. V shed 2 bases and J shed 5 bases, with 15 bases lying between them. Germline loops: CDR1 SEHNR, CDR2 FQNEAQ (reference sequence). The CDR3 protein is CASSLSRQRPETQYF. The CDR3 DNA reads as TGTGCCAGCAGCTTATCCCGACAGCGTCCCGAGACCCAGTACTTC.

CDR3 region: CASSLAIWGHEAFF. CDR3 nucleotide sequence: TGTGCCAGCAGCTTAGCGATCTGGGGACATGAAGCTTTCTTT. The chain joins TRBV7-9 to TRBJ1-1, with D maybe TRBD1 (6 bases). Looked up from germline, CDR1 is SEHNR and CDR2 is FQNEAQ (reference sequence). Trimming removed 0 bases at V and 7 bases at J, with 12 bases between. The CDR3 is 14 amino acids.

CDR3 DNA sequence: TGTGCCAGCAGCCAATTCTACACAGATACGCAGTATTTT. Encoded protein: CASSQFYTDTQYF. The chain links TRBV14 to TRBJ2-3; D call uncertain. V lost 2 bases to trimming and J lost 2 bases, with 5 bases between them. The CDR3 length is 13 residues. Germline V gene lookup returns CDR1 SGHDN and CDR2 FVKESK.

The CDR3, as DNA: TGTGCCATCAGTGACCCGACCAGACAGGGTGTGGAGACCCAGTACTTC. Its protein product is CAISDPTRQGVETQYF. The gene calls are TRBV10-3 and TRBJ2-5; TRBD1 matches 7 bases. Germline CDR1 reads ENHRY; CDR2 reads SYGVKD. After removal of 3 bases from V and 5 bases from J, the junction contained 12 bases not matched to a gene. CDR3 length equals 16 residues.

The chain joins TRBV5-5 to TRBJ1-2; 8 bases fit TRBD1. CDR1 and CDR2 from the germline V gene are SGHKS and YYEKEE (reference sequence). The CDR3 is made up of 15 amino acids. V gave up 4 bases and J gave up 4 bases; unmatched junction bases: 9. CDR3 region: CASSPGQGLSYGYTF. The CDR3 DNA follows: TGTGCCAGCAGCCCTGGACAGGGTTTGAGCTATGGCTACACCTTC.

The sample holds one count of this clone. The chain has TRBV11-2 and TRBJ2-5, with 7 bases matching TRBD2. Trimming took 3 bases from V and 2 from J; bases not matched to a gene: 15. Germline loops: CDR1 SGHAT, CDR2 FQNNGV. This CDR3 is 18 amino acids long. The DNA of the CDR3 is TGTGCCAGCAGCTTTACCATCCGGCGGGAGATTTGGCAAGAGACCCAGTACTTC. Translation gives CASSFTIRREIWQETQYF.

This clone was seen only a few times. This chain links TRBV3-1 (or the pseudogene TRBV3-2) with TRBJ1-1; D gene unclear. V lost 5 bases and J lost 8, with 12 bases in between. CDR3 length: 12 residues. Germline V gene data show CDR1 as LGHDT and CDR2 as YNNKEL (reference sequence). CDR3 sequence reads: CASSIMETEAFF. DNA for the CDR3: TGTGCCAGCAGCATAATGGAGACCGAAGCTTTCTTT.

To note about this clone: A junction end diverges from the germline sequence, so it may reflect a read error. The chain joins TRBV19 to TRBJ2-5; 7 positions match TRBD1. The CDR3 runs to 11 residues. Looked up from germline, CDR1 is LNHDA and CDR2 is SQIVND (reference sequence). This CDR3 is CASSSGTAADF. The CDR3, as DNA: TGTGCCAGTAGTTCCGGGACAGCGGCCGACTTC.

The CDR3 bases are TGTGCCTCTTCTACGAATCTCGATTCACCCCTCCACTTT. Amino acid sequence: CASSTNLDSPLHF. This sequence joins TRBV7-2 and TRBJ1-6; D not resolved. The germline CDR1 and CDR2 sequences are SGHTA and FQGNSA. The CDR3 is 13 residues long. V was cut by 11 bases and J by 8 bases, with 16 bases left in between.

The J gene is TRBJ1-1, the V gene TRBV7-2; D unclear. Trimming took 7 bases from V and 4 from J, leaving 13 bases between them. CDR3 size: 13 residues. CDR1 and CDR2 from the germline V gene are SGHTA and FQGNSA. The CDR3 loop reads CASTIGRGTEAFF. In DNA, the CDR3 is TGTGCCAGCACCATAGGACGGGGCACTGAAGCTTTCTTT.

This clone showed up just once. The chain couples TRBV5-6 to TRBJ1-2, with 12 bases fitting TRBD1. The germline gives CDR1 SGHDT, CDR2 YYEEEE. V was pared by 4 bases and J by 7 bases, with 5 bases of the junction left unmatched. The CDR3 covers 14 residues. In DNA form, the CDR3 reads TGTGCCAGCAGCCGGGGGACAGGGGGCTTTGGCTACACCTTC. This translates into CASSRGTGGFGYTF.

The chain carries TRBV14 and TRBJ2-1; 8 bases fit TRBD2. Trimming took 0 bases from V and 3 from J; bases not matched to a gene: 4. CDR1 and CDR2 (germline): SGHDN, FVKESK. The CDR3 totals 16 residues. As DNA, the CDR3 is TGTGCCAGCAGCCAAGACACTAGCGGTATCTACAATGAGCAGTTCTTC. Translation gives CASSQDTSGIYNEQFF.

The V call is TRBV7-9, the J call TRBJ2-1, with D tentatively TRBD2 (5 bases). Germline V gives CDR1 SEHNR, CDR2 FQNEAQ (reference sequence). This CDR3 is 15 amino acids long. The ends were cut back, 3 bases at V and 12 bases at J, with 21 bases in the middle. The CDR3 here is CASSFLPIEGLLQFF. DNA for the CDR3: TGTGCCAGCAGCTTTCTTCCTATCGAGGGCCTTTTGCAGTTCTTC. Full variable domain (outside the CDR3, taken from reference TRBV7-9 and TRBJ2-1): DTGVSQNPRHKITKRGQNVTFRCDPISEHNRLYWYRQTLGQGPEFLTYFQNEAQLEKSRLLSDRFSAERPKGSFSTLEIQRTEQGDSAMYLCASSFLPIEGLLQFFGPGTRLTVL.